This T cell receptor (beta chain) was sequenced during a study of shared clonotypes between healthy human individuals. Sequencing used immunoSEQ multiplex PCR; TCRdb keeps in-frame clones, though not all of them. The repertoire has millions of clones, just over 90% of them found once; the top ten carry under 0.45%. Splitting the CD4+ cells yielded a CD45RA+ naive subset and a CD45RA-negative memory subset. Worth noting for this clone: Its matching antigen is unknown.

Whole-study results and caveats: Rarefaction curves obtained for sorted subsets showed sequencing incomplete despite large depth.

Trimming removed 4 bases at V and 3 bases at J, with 6 bases between. This CDR3 has 12 residues. The chain carries TRBV23-1 and TRBJ2-5; D is unresolved. TRBV23-1 has ORF status, its function being uncertain. The sequencing input was naive CD4+ T cells from PBMCs. Subset meaning: CD45RA+ positively selected. The sequence was collected from a man between 18 and 35 years old in good health. Some clones in this sample may be carry-over from other donors' samples. The DNA for the CDR3 is TGCGCCAGCAGTCGTGTGGAAGAGACCCAGTACTTC. Protein sequence: CASSRVEETQYF.